This T cell receptor beta chain was sequenced for a study of radiotherapy plus CTLA-4 blockade in lung cancer. Overall study findings and caveats: In blood, TCR clones derived from the tumor expanded after radiotherapy plus ipilimumab.

The table came from immunoSEQ multiplex PCR; TCRdb's copy has only in-frame clones and leaves some out. The sample gives around 70,000 clones, roughly four fifths of which show up once; less than 5% is in the top ten. A remark on this clone: Its antigen is undetermined.

The sample here was peripheral blood, taken from a patient treated with radiotherapy plus ipilimumab. The clonotype comes from a human donor with non-small cell lung cancer who had a partial response to radiotherapy plus ipilimumab.

In nucleotides, the CDR3 is TGTGCCAGCAGCCCTTCGAAGACAGCGCGTACCTACAATGAGCAGTTCTTC. As protein: CASSPSKTARTYNEQFF. The chain is built from TRBV9 and TRBJ2-1; the D gene is possibly TRBD1 (5 bases). The germline V gene encodes CDR1 SGDLS and CDR2 YYNGEE. V gave up 4 bases and J gave up 2 bases, with 19 bases separating them. The CDR3 loop spans 17 amino acids.